The source of this T cell receptor (beta chain) is a study of shared clonotypes between healthy human individuals (dated by TCRdb to the early 2020s). Context from the whole study: The cohort included three men and two women between 18 and 49 years of age. For each donor, CD4 naive and CD4 memory were each given three plates, CD8 naive was given two plates, and CD8 memory was given one plate. Each donor's leukapheresis produced roughly between roughly 0.94 and 9.5 billion PBMCs. Libraries were prepared and TCR repertoires were sequenced by different laboratories using diverse techniques, in order to increase sequencing depth and limit assay-specific biases. To estimate repertoire size and how much clonotype sharing occurs between individuals, the study deeply sequenced the blood TCR repertoires of several healthy adults. The paper as a whole reports these results and caveats: Sampling was limited to blood, and TCR repertoires in tissue likely differ from TCR repertoires in blood. Higher generation probabilities were observed for clonotypes shared by all four sorted-subset donors than for non-shared clonotypes. The genetic and exposure-history diversity represented was limited by the small number of donors. Pairwise subsampling indicated that sequencing depth was expected to affect the degree of clonotype sharing among donors. Rarefaction of sorted-subset datasets indicated incomplete sequencing despite the large sequencing depth. Naive subsets generally had larger estimated clonotype richness than memory subsets did. Sharing across several donors was observed for about 5% of naive CD4, about 3.2% of naive CD8, 2% to 2.5% of memory CD4, and roughly 0.4% of memory CD8 clonotypes.

The donors were healthy, HIV-negative adults who had no recently reported acute infections or vaccinations. Only Caucasian adults living in Nashville, Tennessee, USA were represented among the donors. CD4+ T cells were enriched by magnetic negative selection; naive cells were then positively selected on CD45RA, and the negative fraction formed the memory subset. Blood was obtained by leukapheresis, after which PBMCs were separated by Ficoll-Histopaque density gradient centrifugation and cryopreserved in liquid nitrogen vapor phase. Analytical flow cytometry was used to check the purity and quantity of each magnetically sorted T cell population. From each sorted fraction, genomic DNA was isolated and quantified by UV absorbance on a Nanodrop 2000c. TCR CDR3 regions were amplified from genomic DNA by multiplex PCR using the deep immunoSEQ assay. Genomic DNA extracted from each cell subset was distributed evenly over all wells of several immunoSEQ 96-well plates, and each plate served as one replicate. For sorted subsets, each replicate PCR was loaded with 150 to 250 ng genomic DNA, equivalent to some 27,000 T cell genomes. Purified libraries were quantified with a Qubit 3.0 fluorometer, sized on a Bioanalyzer 2100, and re-quantified with the KAPA Library Quantification kit. Every immunoSEQ 96-well plate was sequenced on a separate single-read 150-cycle Illumina NextSeq 550 flow cell. The original pipeline was this. Because the immunoSEQ output held only junctional sequences and lacked quality scores, the filtering could not match the filtering applied to full-length reads. Sequences were annotated with PyIR, a Python wrapper for IgBLAST v1.9, using IMGT germline references to assign V/J genes and CDR3. Reads were filtered out if the reads had weak V/J assignments (E-value above 1e-6), no CDR3, stop codons, out-of-frame junctions, or ambiguous translated residues. V3J clonotypes were defined by identical inferred V gene, J gene, and CDR3 amino acid sequence. To compute the percentage overlap between repertoires, the number of shared unique clonotypes was divided by the size of the smaller repertoire. Three approaches were used to assess repertoire richness: RTK rarefaction, the Chao1 estimator, and Recon v2.1 estimates of unobserved clonotypes. Generation probabilities for all TCRbeta clonotypes obtained by the gDNA method from four donors were computed using OLGA. In TCRdb, the immuneACCESS table is reduced to in-frame sequences with V and J assigned. These tables do not hold every clone; where another copy was compared, an unresolved V gene accounts for under half, and the others remain unexplained. V, J and clone size derive from that table, while D and trimming were established from the DNA sequence. The sample table contains around 980,000 clones; only one count was recorded for 78% of them. The ten most abundant clones make up 0.6% to 0.75% of the sample.

Note on this clone: Its recognized antigen is unknown. No per-base quality is available; no much larger clone lies one base away.

V is reduced by 11 bases and J by 5 bases, leaving a spacing of 15 bases between them. Based on the germline V gene, the CDR1 and CDR2 sequences are MDHEN and SYDVKM. From the cysteine through the phenylalanine, the CDR3 covers 13 amino acids. Just CDR3 DNA is preserved here, 39 bases in frame from base 1. The sequence is built from TRBV28 and TRBJ1-4; TRBD1 is possibly the D segment (5 matching bases). Specimen: memory CD4+ T cells from PBMCs. Reading the label with the study, this specimen's cell subset or site is: CD45RA-negative fraction. The TCR was taken from a man aged 18 to 29 in good health. Some clones in this sample may be carry-over from other donors' samples. The DNA reads TGTGCCGGCGGGGCCGAAGGAAATGAAAAACTGTTTTTT. Its amino acids are CAGGAEGNEKLFF.